This T cell receptor (beta chain) emerged from a study of human T cells and chemical hapten exposure. At the level of the study: Diphenylcyclopropenone doses were given weekly to the scalps of patients across the roughly 25-week study. Epicutaneous patch tests delivered 0.01% DPC to the upper back, with evaluation at 6 days.

The sample holds many counts of this clonotype. Time point denoted: patch test 2, 6 weeks after DPC sensitization. Noted treatment: therapeutic diphenylcyclopropenone sensitization with weekly scalp DPC. People who gave samples had alopecia, were 18 to 70 years old, and were suitable for DPC. V was trimmed by 3 bases and J by 1 base, leaving 9 bases between them. Germline lookup yields CDR1 DFQATT and CDR2 SNEGSKA (reference sequence). The CDR3 is made up of 13 amino acids. The study's library attached unique molecular identifiers to single cDNA molecules. TCRdb redid the calling of the RACE reads with MiXCR, one entry per CDR3 protein. Seen here are around 82,000 distinct CDR3 sequences, around 7% observed once, and the top ten hold 1% to 1.5%.

This clonotype originated in a woman in her twenties or thirties with alopecia areata. Some clones in this sample may be carry-over from other donors' samples. This sequence joins TRBV20-1 and TRBJ1-1; D ambiguous. The input for sequencing was whole blood, taken in connection with sensitization to the hapten diphenylcyclopropenone (DPC). The CDR3 sequence is CSASNSGNTEAFF. The CDR3 DNA reads TGCAGTGCTAGTAATTCGGGGAACACTGAAGCTTTCTTT.